This TCR beta chain originates from a study of cytomegalovirus exposure and HLA in healthy donors. Across the whole study: An earlier analysis identified 120 million or so unique TCR beta sequences in about 190 million T cells. Assignment to the Caucasian-associated ancestry cluster applied to 81% of the approximately 400 genotyped donors.

The CDR3 is 13 amino acids. The germline V and J ends were trimmed by 9 bases and 0 bases, with 11 bases remaining between them. Germline V lookup: CDR1 MNHEY, CDR2 SMNVEV (reference sequence). PCR was performed using 60 Vbeta and 13 Jbeta primers. The data were produced by immunoSEQ multiplex PCR, yet TCRdb's version contains in-frame clones alone and is incomplete. This sample carries 100,000 or so clones, 74% of them seen once, and the ten largest clones take just over 2%. This sequence originates from a human donor in good health. Sequencing was done on a sample of PBMCs. The chain is built from TRBV27 and TRBJ1-2; D uncertain. The DNA for the CDR3 is TGTGCCAGTGCCCCGGGATCTAACTATGGCTACACCTTC. Protein product: CASAPGSNYGYTF.